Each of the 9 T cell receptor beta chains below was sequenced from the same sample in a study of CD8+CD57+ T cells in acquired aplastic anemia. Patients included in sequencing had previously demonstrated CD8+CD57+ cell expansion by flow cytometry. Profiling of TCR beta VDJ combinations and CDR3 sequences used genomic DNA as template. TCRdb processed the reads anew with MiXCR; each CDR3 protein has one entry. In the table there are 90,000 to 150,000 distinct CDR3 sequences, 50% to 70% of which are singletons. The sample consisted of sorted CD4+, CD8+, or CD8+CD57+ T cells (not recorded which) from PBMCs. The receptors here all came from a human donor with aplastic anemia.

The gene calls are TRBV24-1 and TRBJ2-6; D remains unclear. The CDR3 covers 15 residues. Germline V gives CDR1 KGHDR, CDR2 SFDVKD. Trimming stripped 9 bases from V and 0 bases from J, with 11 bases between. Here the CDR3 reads CATSGPDSGANVLTF. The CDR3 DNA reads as TGTGCCACCTCCGGGCCTGACTCTGGGGCCAACGTCCTGACTTTC.

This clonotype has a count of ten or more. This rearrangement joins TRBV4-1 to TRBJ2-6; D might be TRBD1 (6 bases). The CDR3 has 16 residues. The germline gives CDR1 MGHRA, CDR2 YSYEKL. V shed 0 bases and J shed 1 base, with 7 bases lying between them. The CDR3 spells CASSQDGTSGANVLTF. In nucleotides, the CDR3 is TGCGCCAGCAGCCAAGATGGGACATCTGGGGCCAACGTCCTGACTTTC.

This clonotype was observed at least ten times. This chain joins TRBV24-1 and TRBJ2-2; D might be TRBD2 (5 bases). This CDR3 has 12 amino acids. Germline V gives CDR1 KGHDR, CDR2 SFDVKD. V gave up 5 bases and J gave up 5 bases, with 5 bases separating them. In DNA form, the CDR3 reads TGTGCCACCAGTGCGGGAACCGGGGAGCTGTTTTTT. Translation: CATSAGTGELFF.

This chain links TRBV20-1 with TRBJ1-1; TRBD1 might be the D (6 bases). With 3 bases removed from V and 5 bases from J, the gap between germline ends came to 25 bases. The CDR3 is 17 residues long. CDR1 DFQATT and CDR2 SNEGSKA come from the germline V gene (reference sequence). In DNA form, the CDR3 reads TGCAGTGCTAGGGTCTTCGGCCTAGCGGGGGGGCGAACTGAAGCTTTCTTT. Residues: CSARVFGLAGGRTEAFF.

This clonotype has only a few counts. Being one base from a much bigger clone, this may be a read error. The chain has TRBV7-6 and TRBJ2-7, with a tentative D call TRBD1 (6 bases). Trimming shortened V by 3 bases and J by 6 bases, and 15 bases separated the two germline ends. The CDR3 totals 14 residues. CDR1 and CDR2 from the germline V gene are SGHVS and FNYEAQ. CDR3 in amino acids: CASSLRATGSEQYF. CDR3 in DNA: TGTGCCAGCAGCTTGAGAGCGACAGGATCCGAGCAGTACTTC.

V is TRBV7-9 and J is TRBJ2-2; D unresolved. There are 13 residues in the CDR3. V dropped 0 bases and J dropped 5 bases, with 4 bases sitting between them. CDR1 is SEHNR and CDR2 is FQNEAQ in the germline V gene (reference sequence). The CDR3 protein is CASSLASTGELFF. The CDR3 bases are TGTGCCAGCAGCTTAGCGTCGACCGGGGAGCTGTTTTTT.

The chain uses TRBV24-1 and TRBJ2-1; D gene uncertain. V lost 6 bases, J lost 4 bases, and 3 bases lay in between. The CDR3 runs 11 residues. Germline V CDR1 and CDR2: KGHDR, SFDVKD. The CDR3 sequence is CATSQYNEQFF. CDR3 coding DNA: TGTGCCACCAGTCAGTACAATGAGCAGTTCTTC.

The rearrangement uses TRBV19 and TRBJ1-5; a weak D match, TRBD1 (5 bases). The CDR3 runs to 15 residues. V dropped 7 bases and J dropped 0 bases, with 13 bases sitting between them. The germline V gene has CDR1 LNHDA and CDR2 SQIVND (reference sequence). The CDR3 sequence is CASIPGGISNQPQHF. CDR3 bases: TGTGCCAGTATCCCCGGGGGGATTAGCAATCAGCCCCAGCATTTT.

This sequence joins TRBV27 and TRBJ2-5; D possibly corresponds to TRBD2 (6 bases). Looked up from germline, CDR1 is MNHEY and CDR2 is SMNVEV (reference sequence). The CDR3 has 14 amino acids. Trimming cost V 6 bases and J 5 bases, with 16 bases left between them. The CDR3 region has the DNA TGTGCCAGCAGCCTGGGGGGTCTTGGGGAGACCCAGTACTTC. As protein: CASSLGGLGETQYF.